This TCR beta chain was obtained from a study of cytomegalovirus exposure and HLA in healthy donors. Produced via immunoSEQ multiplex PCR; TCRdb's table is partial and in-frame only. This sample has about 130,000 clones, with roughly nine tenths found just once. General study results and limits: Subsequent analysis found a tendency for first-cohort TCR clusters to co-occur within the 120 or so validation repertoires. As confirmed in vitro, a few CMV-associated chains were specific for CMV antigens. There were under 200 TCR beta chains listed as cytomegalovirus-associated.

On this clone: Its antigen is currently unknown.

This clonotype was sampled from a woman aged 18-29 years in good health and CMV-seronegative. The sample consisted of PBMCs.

In DNA, the CDR3 is TGTGCCAGCAGCTTGCCCGGGAGGGCCATGAATACGCAGTATTTT. Amino acid sequence: CASSLPGRAMNTQYF. The chain couples TRBV5-5 to TRBJ2-3; 8 nucleotides agree with TRBD2. The CDR3 is 15 amino acids. Germline V gives CDR1 SGHKS, CDR2 YYEKEE (reference sequence). The J segment lost 7 bases and the V segment lost 1 base, leaving 8 bases of the junction unmatched. Combining the CDR3 with reference TRBV5-5 and TRBJ2-3 gives the whole variable domain DAGVTQSPTHLIKTRGQQVTLRCSPISGHKSVSWYQQVLGQGPQFIFQYYEKEERGRGNFPDRFSARQFPNYSSELNVNALLLGDSALYLCASSLPGRAMNTQYFGPGTRLTVL.